This TCR beta chain is from a study of blood T cell repertoires in COVID-19 (dated by TCRdb to the early 2020s). General notes on the study: Samples covering the acute and convalescent phases of COVID-19 were provided by collaborators in the United States, Italy and Spain. Where HLA class I and class II types were available, the types were taken from metadata supplied by the sample provider, not from assay-based typing. Deeply sampled blood TCRbeta repertoires from subjects exposed to, actively infected with, or recovered from COVID-19 were included in the dataset. The prospective study material was composed of cDNA or gDNA derived from T cells, B-cell-depleted T cells, or PBMCs. The repertoires were made available in a free public database intended to serve as a resource for research on the immune response to SARS-CoV-2. The samples were drawn from two sources: the first 160 participants of the ongoing ImmuneRACE study, and 1,000 to 1,500 subjects contributed by 6 global collaborators. Nearly every sample came with metadata listing a de-identified subject ID, COVID-19 status, age in years and sex. Paper-wide results and their limitations: The amount of clinical and demographic metadata varied by source and participant and was provided uncurated.

Whole blood was collected in K2EDTA tubes by collaborating institutions according to the institutions' own protocols. For TCRbeta analysis, collaborators shipped samples in one of three forms: frozen whole blood, isolated PBMCs, or DNA extracted from either of those sample types. TCRbeta CDR3 regions were amplified from genomic DNA by means of the immunoSEQ Assay, a bias-controlled multiplex PCR. Per the original workflow: The number of nucleated cells in each sample was estimated from the amplification of reference gene primers within the assay. To quantify the absolute abundance of each unique TCRbeta CDR3 rearrangement, sequence reads were collapsed and filtered. Productive Simpson clonality was computed per sample as the square root of Simpson's diversity index over productive rearrangements. In its TCRdb copy, this immuneACCESS table keeps in-frame sequences only and misses some clones. Where compared with another copy, unresolved V genes explain less than half of these, and the others have no known cause. V and J calls plus clone size are reproduced from that table; the DNA served to infer D and trimming. The sample table shows 68,000 or so clones, and around four fifths are seen once. Over 40% of the sample belongs to the ten largest clones.

The CDR3 contains 15 residues, cysteine and phenylalanine counted. Of all the DNA, just the CDR3 is kept, 45 bases in frame from base 1. Trimming takes 7 bases from V and 5 bases from J, and the germline ends sit 19 bases apart. The germline V gene provides CDR1 LGHNT and CDR2 FRNRAP. Regarding this clone: Its antigen is still unknown. The input lacks base qualities; no much larger clone sits a single base away.

The clonotype was recovered from a human donor in a cohort sampled during active COVID-19. The chain employs TRBV12-5 and TRBJ2-3, with TRBD2 tentatively as D gene (7 bases match). Material for sequencing was peripheral blood. The DNA sequence is TGTGCTAGTGCCACAGATGCGGGGGCGGGAGATACGCAGTATTTT. This codes for CASATDAGAGDTQYF.